A selection of T cell receptor beta chains follows, all from one sample in a study of cytomegalovirus exposure and HLA in healthy donors. Repertoires were generated with immunoSEQ multiplex PCR, while TCRdb's copy carries only in-frame clones and drops some. The sample lists around 150,000 clones; roughly two thirds were seen once. Input material: PBMCs. These receptors originate from a human donor in good health. Both conserved end residues are part of each CDR3. A D gene is named only where the DNA matches it firmly. Some rows mark clone size as missing; the rest say once, few, many or name a class of expanded clone.

>TRBD2|TRBV9|few|TRBJ2-5
TGTGCCAGCAGCCCCGCTAGCGGGGGGGCGCAGGAGACCCAGTACTTC
CASSPASGGAQETQYF
>NA|TRBV6-1|once|TRBJ1-1
TGTGCCAGCTACAGGGTGGTGAACACTGAAGCTTTCTTT
CASYRVVNTEAFF
>NA|TRBV18|NA|TRBJ1-3
TGTGCCAGCTCCCGGGGTGCCGGAAACACCATATATTTT
CASSRGAGNTIYF
>NA|TRBV4-2|NA|TRBJ2-7
TGTGCCAGCAGCCAAGATTTCGGAGAAAGGTACGAGCAGTACTTC
CASSQDFGERYEQYF
>TRBD1|TRBV19|NA|TRBJ1-5
TGTGCCAGTAGTACAGGGACAGGGTTTGGCAATCAGCCCCAGCATTTT
CASSTGTGFGNQPQHF
>TRBD2|TRBV5-1|NA|TRBJ2-1
TGCGCCAGCAGCTTGCTAGCGGGAAGCTCCTACAATGAGCAGTTCTTC
CASSLLAGSSYNEQFF
>NA|TRBV6-1|NA|TRBJ2-7
TGTGCCAGCAGTGACCGTTCGGGGTCCTACGAGCAGTACTTC
CASSDRSGSYEQYF
>NA|TRBV5-4|NA|TRBJ1-1
TGTGCCAGCAGCCCGAGGGGGAGACAAGCTTTCTTT
CASSPRGRQAFF
>NA|TRBV28|NA|TRBJ2-7
TGTGCCAGCACCAGGTTCTACGAGCAGTACTTC
CASTRFYEQYF
>TRBD1|TRBV11-1|NA|TRBJ1-1
TGTGCCAGCAGTACAGGGGCGAACACTGAAGCTTTCTTT
CASSTGANTEAFF
>TRBD1|TRBV7-9|NA|TRBJ2-7
TGTGCCAGCAGCTTAGAGGGGACAGGTAGCGAGCAGTACTTC
CASSLEGTGSEQYF
>TRBD2|TRBV5-6|NA|TRBJ2-1
TGTGCCAGCAGCTCAACCTGGGGGGGCTACAATGAGCAGTTCTTC
CASSSTWGGYNEQFF
>NA|TRBV7-8|once|TRBJ2-5
TGTGCCAGCAGCTTAGCGCGTATCGGGAGTGGAGGGCAGGAGACCCAGTACTTC
CASSLARIGSGGQETQYF
>TRBD2|TRBV5-1|NA|TRBJ2-3
TGCGCCAGCAGCCTGAGGACTAGCGGGGACACAGATACGCAGTATTTT
CASSLRTSGDTDTQYF
>TRBD1|TRBV18|NA|TRBJ1-1
TGTGCCAGCTCACCTACGCAGGGGGCAGGGAACACTGAAGCTTTCTTT
CASSPTQGAGNTEAFF
>NA|TRBV7-3|few|TRBJ2-2
TGTGCCAGCAGTCGGGGGACGAACACCGGGGAGCTGTTTTTT
CASSRGTNTGELFF
>TRBD1|TRBV7-9|NA|TRBJ1-4
TGTGCCAGCAGCTCCGACAGGGGGGACGAAAAACTGTTTTTT
CASSSDRGDEKLFF
>NA|TRBV29-1|few|TRBJ1-3
TGCAGCGTTGAAGTTCCGGGGGGAAACACCATATATTTT
CSVEVPGGNTIYF
>TRBD1|TRBV11-2|NA|TRBJ1-2
TGTGCCAGCAGACGGACAGGGGGCTGTGGCTACACCTTC
CASRRTGGCGYTF
>NA|TRBV19|NA|TRBJ1-1
TGTGCCAGTAGTACCCGACACTTTCAGAACACTGAAGCTTTCTTT
CASSTRHFQNTEAFF
>TRBD2|TRBV5-1|NA|TRBJ2-2
TGCGCCAGCAACCGGGGACTAGCGGGAGGGAACACCGGGGAGCTGTTTTTT
CASNRGLAGGNTGELFF
>NA|TRBV7-2|NA|TRBJ1-1
TGTGCCAGCAGCTTAAACATAGCGGCGGGTGAAGCTTTCTTT
CASSLNIAAGEAFF
>TRBD1|TRBV7-8|NA|TRBJ2-1
TGTGCCAGCAGCAACCGGACAGGGGGCGTAGGCTACAATGAGCAGTTCTTC
CASSNRTGGVGYNEQFF
>NA|TRBV6-5|NA|TRBJ1-1
TGTGCCAGCAGCCTGGACAGAAGGAACACTGAAGCTTTCTTT
CASSLDRRNTEAFF
>NA|TRBV11-1|NA|TRBJ2-4
TGTGCCAGCAGCACCCGACACCTTAACATTCAGTACTTC
CASSTRHLNIQYF
>NA|TRBV7-8|NA|TRBJ1-5
TGTGCCAGCAGCTCGAGACAAAGCCCGACGGGAAAAAATCAGCCCCAGCATTTT
CASSSRQSPTGKNQPQHF
>TRBD1|TRBV11-3|few|TRBJ1-1
TGTGCCAGCAGCTTAGGGACGGGACAGCCGGCTTTCTTT
CASSLGTGQPAFF
>NA|TRBV5-6|NA|TRBJ2-2
TGTGCCAGCAGCTTGGACAGGGAGCGGGAGCTGTTTTTT
CASSLDRERELFF
>TRBD2|TRBV7-3|once|TRBJ2-1
TGTGCCAGCAGCTTAAGGACTAGCGGGAGGGCCTCCTACAATGAGCAGTTCTTC
CASSLRTSGRASYNEQFF
>NA|TRBV9|NA|TRBJ2-7
TGTGCCAGCAGCGTGGGGGACTTCCGTTCCGAGCAGTACTTC
CASSVGDFRSEQYF
>NA|TRBV20-1|NA|TRBJ2-1
TGCAGTGCTAAAAAGTCGGGGAAGCAGTTCTTC
CSAKKSGKQFF
>NA|TRBV14|NA|TRBJ2-7
TGTGCCAGCAGCCAAGAGCAGATTGCCTACGAGCAGTACTTC
CASSQEQIAYEQYF
>NA|TRBV6-5|NA|TRBJ2-7
TGTGCCAGCAGTTTAGACCGGGAACTCGGCTCCAACGAGCAGTACTTC
CASSLDRELGSNEQYF